These T cell receptor beta chains were read from a single sample in a study of blood T cell repertoires in COVID-19. Method: immunoSEQ multiplex PCR; TCRdb's copy keeps in-frame clones and lacks some. The sample comprises around 290,000 clones, more than 75% of which are singletons, and roughly 2.6% rests with the top ten. Sequenced material: PBMCs or T cells enriched from blood (not recorded which). The receptors here all came from a woman younger than 30 who had recovered from COVID-19. CDR3s include the opening cysteine and the closing phenylalanine or tryptophan. Each record gives: clone size, J gene, D gene, V gene, CDR3 protein, CDR3 DNA. A D gene is named only where the DNA matches it firmly. A clone size is listed for some rows: how often the clone was seen (once, few, many), or a class if it is expanded.

abundance: .
j_gene: TRBJ2-7
d_gene: TRBD1
v_gene: TRBV6-6
CDR3aa: CASSFDADRDEQYF
CDR3nt: TGTGCCAGCAGTTTCGACGCGGACAGGGACGAGCAGTACTTC

abundance: .
j_gene: TRBJ1-2
d_gene: .
v_gene: TRBV9
CDR3aa: CASSVAAGRGGYTF
CDR3nt: TGTGCCAGCAGCGTAGCCGCAGGAAGGGGAGGCTACACCTTC

abundance: .
j_gene: TRBJ2-1
d_gene: TRBD2
v_gene: TRBV10-2
CDR3aa: CASSGLSGGAFSNEQFF
CDR3nt: TGCGCCAGCAGTGGTCTTAGCGGGGGGGCCTTTAGCAATGAGCAGTTCTTC

abundance: .
j_gene: TRBJ1-6
d_gene: TRBD1
v_gene: TRBV3-1/TRBV3-2
CDR3aa: CASSSDRDNSPLHF
CDR3nt: TGTGCCAGCAGTTCCGACAGGGACAATTCACCCCTCCACTTT

abundance: .
j_gene: TRBJ1-5
d_gene: .
v_gene: TRBV11-2
CDR3aa: CASSLRGGRGLNQPQHF
CDR3nt: TGTGCCAGCAGCCTGAGGGGGGGACGGGGCCTCAATCAGCCCCAGCATTTT

abundance: .
j_gene: TRBJ2-3
d_gene: TRBD2
v_gene: TRBV5-4
CDR3aa: CASSDRTSGITDTQYF
CDR3nt: TGTGCCAGCAGCGATAGGACTAGCGGGATCACAGATACGCAGTATTTT

abundance: .
j_gene: TRBJ1-2
d_gene: .
v_gene: TRBV29-1
CDR3aa: CSVEDPGMGYGYTF
CDR3nt: TGCAGCGTTGAAGATCCAGGGATGGGCTATGGCTACACCTTC

abundance: .
j_gene: TRBJ1-5
d_gene: TRBD1
v_gene: TRBV19
CDR3aa: CASSTRPGQGSQPQHF
CDR3nt: TGTGCCAGTAGTACCCGTCCGGGACAGGGTAGTCAGCCCCAGCATTTT

abundance: .
j_gene: TRBJ2-1
d_gene: TRBD2
v_gene: TRBV27
CDR3aa: CASSLSQRELYNEQFF
CDR3nt: TGTGCCAGCAGTCTCTCGCAGCGGGAGTTGTACAATGAGCAGTTCTTC

abundance: .
j_gene: TRBJ1-2
d_gene: TRBD1
v_gene: TRBV3-1/TRBV3-2
CDR3aa: CASSQADRGTYGYTF
CDR3nt: TGTGCCAGCAGCCAAGCGGACAGGGGGACCTATGGCTACACCTTC

abundance: .
j_gene: TRBJ2-7
d_gene: TRBD1
v_gene: TRBV3-1/TRBV3-2
CDR3aa: CASSCDSGGGDEQYF
CDR3nt: TGTGCCAGCAGCTGCGATTCAGGGGGCGGCGACGAGCAGTACTTC

abundance: few
j_gene: TRBJ1-1
d_gene: .
v_gene: TRBV5-3
CDR3aa: CARSSQVNTEAFF
CDR3nt: TGTGCCAGAAGCTCACAGGTGAACACTGAAGCTTTCTTT

abundance: .
j_gene: TRBJ2-3
d_gene: .
v_gene: TRBV19
CDR3aa: CASSQDTQYF
CDR3nt: TGTGCCAGTAGTCAAGATACGCAGTATTTT

abundance: .
j_gene: TRBJ2-3
d_gene: .
v_gene: TRBV23-1
CDR3aa: CASSQWGHSSDTQYF
CDR3nt: TGCGCCAGCAGTCAATGGGGACACTCTTCGGATACGCAGTATTTT

abundance: .
j_gene: TRBJ1-6
d_gene: .
v_gene: TRBV6-1
CDR3aa: CASSERQVRNSPLHF
CDR3nt: TGTGCCAGCAGTGAACGACAGGTGAGGAATTCACCCCTCCACTTT

abundance: .
j_gene: TRBJ2-7
d_gene: TRBD1
v_gene: TRBV27
CDR3aa: CASRDIQGDEQYF
CDR3nt: TGTGCCAGCAGAGATATACAGGGGGACGAGCAGTACTTC

abundance: .
j_gene: TRBJ2-2
d_gene: .
v_gene: TRBV5-4
CDR3aa: CASSLSATSGTGELFF
CDR3nt: TGTGCCAGCAGCTTGTCAGCCACCTCAGGCACCGGGGAGCTGTTTTTT

abundance: .
j_gene: TRBJ2-3
d_gene: TRBD2
v_gene: TRBV30
CDR3aa: CAWCKAGGRGTDTQYF
CDR3nt: TGTGCCTGGTGCAAAGCGGGGGGGCGGGGAACAGATACGCAGTATTTT

abundance: .
j_gene: TRBJ2-3
d_gene: .
v_gene: TRBV28
CDR3aa: CASSFGGTQYF
CDR3nt: TGTGCCAGCAGTTTTGGGGGGACGCAGTATTTT

abundance: few
j_gene: TRBJ2-2
d_gene: TRBD1
v_gene: TRBV10-3
CDR3aa: CAIRPGQANTGELFF
CDR3nt: TGTGCCATCAGACCCGGACAGGCGAACACCGGGGAGCTGTTTTTT

abundance: .
j_gene: TRBJ1-6
d_gene: .
v_gene: TRBV3-1/TRBV3-2
CDR3aa: CASSSWGGQGGDSPLHF
CDR3nt: TGTGCCAGCAGCTCCTGGGGCGGGCAGGGAGGAGATTCACCCCTCCACTTT

abundance: .
j_gene: TRBJ1-1
d_gene: .
v_gene: TRBV3-1/TRBV3-2
CDR3aa: CASSLTGIPDTEAFF
CDR3nt: TGTGCCAGCAGCCTTACAGGGATTCCGGACACTGAAGCTTTCTTT

abundance: .
j_gene: TRBJ2-7
d_gene: TRBD1
v_gene: TRBV6-2/TRBV6-3
CDR3aa: CASSYSIDRGNYEQYF
CDR3nt: TGTGCCAGCAGTTACTCAATAGACAGGGGCAACTACGAGCAGTACTTC

abundance: .
j_gene: TRBJ2-7
d_gene: .
v_gene: TRBV27
CDR3aa: CASSSRGASSYEQYF
CDR3nt: TGTGCCAGCAGTTCAAGGGGCGCCAGTTCCTACGAGCAGTACTTC

abundance: few
j_gene: TRBJ1-2
d_gene: .
v_gene: TRBV9
CDR3aa: CASSAQHKLGYTF
CDR3nt: TGTGCCAGCAGCGCACAGCATAAACTTGGCTACACCTTC

abundance: .
j_gene: TRBJ1-6
d_gene: .
v_gene: TRBV4-1
CDR3aa: CASSQQVVDSPLHF
CDR3nt: TGCGCCAGCAGCCAACAGGTTGTAGATTCACCCCTCCACTTT

abundance: .
j_gene: TRBJ1-3
d_gene: TRBD1
v_gene: TRBV28
CDR3aa: CASSGPGTGGSGNTIYF
CDR3nt: TGTGCCAGCAGTGGCCCCGGGACAGGGGGCTCTGGAAACACCATATATTTT

abundance: .
j_gene: TRBJ1-2
d_gene: .
v_gene: TRBV28
CDR3aa: CASRGNRRDIHGYTF
CDR3nt: TGTGCCAGCAGGGGGAACCGCAGGGACATACATGGCTACACCTTC

abundance: once
j_gene: TRBJ2-2
d_gene: .
v_gene: TRBV5-4
CDR3aa: CASSLVENGELFF
CDR3nt: TGTGCCAGCAGCTTGGTGGAGAACGGGGAGCTGTTTTTT

abundance: .
j_gene: TRBJ1-2
d_gene: .
v_gene: TRBV19
CDR3aa: CASSIGGSNYGYTF
CDR3nt: TGTGCCAGTAGTATCGGGGGATCTAACTATGGCTACACCTTC

abundance: few
j_gene: TRBJ2-7
d_gene: .
v_gene: TRBV4-1
CDR3aa: CASSPVGGYEQYF
CDR3nt: TGCGCCAGCAGCCCTGTCGGCGGGTACGAGCAGTACTTC

abundance: .
j_gene: TRBJ2-7
d_gene: TRBD1
v_gene: TRBV11-3
CDR3aa: CASSARVEFGTGVEQYF
CDR3nt: TGTGCCAGCAGCGCCCGCGTAGAGTTCGGGACAGGGGTCGAGCAGTACTTC